What follows are 18 T cell receptor beta chains derived from one specimen sequenced in a study of cytotoxic CD8 clonotypes in ibrutinib-treated CLL (dated by TCRdb to about 2021). Library generation was performed with the immunoSEQ multiplex PCR assay. Held by TCRdb, this immuneACCESS table contains in-frame sequences only and omits some clones. Under half of the omission traces to an unresolved V gene where checked; the cause of the rest is unknown. The sample includes tens of thousands of clones, with approximately 57% observed a single time. About 4.8% of the sample goes to the ten largest clones. Sequencing was performed on PBMCs, taken before ibrutinib treatment. These receptor sequences come from a human donor with chronic lymphocytic leukemia.

This rearrangement joins TRBV11-3 to TRBJ2-1, with 7 bases lining up with TRBD2. The CDR3 length is 15 residues. Germline loops: CDR1 SGHNT, CDR2 YENEEA. Germline trimming cut 0 bases from V and 3 bases from J; bases unmatched to any gene: 2. The CDR3 DNA is TGTGCCAGCAGCTTAGAACTAGCGAGCTACAATGAGCAGTTCTTC. This translates into CASSLELASYNEQFF.

This chain joins TRBV19 and TRBJ2-3; 9 nucleotides match TRBD1. Germline-derived CDR1 and CDR2 are LNHDA and SQIVND (reference sequence). The junction had 1 base not matched to a gene; V was cut back by 6 bases and J by 0 bases. The CDR3 length is 14 residues. The CDR3 spells CASRDRGSTDTQYF. The DNA for the CDR3 is TGTGCCAGTAGAGACAGGGGGAGCACAGATACGCAGTATTTT. The full variable domain, completed using reference TRBV19 and TRBJ2-3, is DGGITQSPKYLFRKEGQNVTLSCEQNLNHDAMYWYRQDPGQGLRLIYYSQIVNDFQKGDIAEGYSVSREKKESFPLTVTSAQKNPTAFYLCASRDRGSTDTQYFGPGTRLTVL.

This rearrangement joins TRBV7-3 to TRBJ2-7; D perhaps matches TRBD2 (6 bases). Trimming stripped 2 bases from V and 6 bases from J, with 8 bases between. CDR1 and CDR2 (germline): SGHTA, FQGTGA. The CDR3 loop spans 12 amino acids. The CDR3 DNA follows: TGTGCCAGCAGCTTAGCGGGGACCGAGCAGTACTTC. It is translated as CASSLAGTEQYF.

This chain uses TRBV28 with TRBJ2-5, with D maybe TRBD2 (6 bases). V shed 5 bases and J shed 2 bases, with 15 bases lying between them. CDR1 and CDR2 (germline): MDHEN, SYDVKM. The CDR3 totals 15 residues. The CDR3 DNA reads as TGTGCCAGCAGTCTTTCTAGACTAGGGCAAGAGACCCAGTACTTC. Translating it yields CASSLSRLGQETQYF. The complete variable domain, with remaining parts taken from reference TRBV28 and TRBJ2-5, reads DVKVTQSSRYLVKRTGEKVFLECVQDMDHENMFWYRQDPGLGLRLIYFSYDVKMKEKGDIPEGYSVSREKKERFSLILESASTNQTSMYLCASSLSRLGQETQYFGPGTRLLVL.

V gene TRBV11-2 combines with J gene TRBJ2-3, with D unresolved. CDR3 length: 13 amino acids. With 1 base removed from V and 2 bases from J, the gap between germline ends came to 4 bases. Germline CDR1 is SGHAT and CDR2 is FQNNGV. CDR3 DNA sequence: TGTGCCAGCAGCTTAGGCCTCACAGATACGCAGTATTTT. This translates into CASSLGLTDTQYF.

A remark on this clone: A junction end diverges from the germline sequence, so it may reflect a read error. The chain couples TRBV5-1 to TRBJ2-1, with a weak D call TRBD2 (6 bases). From germline, CDR1 is SGHRS and CDR2 YFSETQ. This CDR3 contains 15 residues. The CDR3 protein is CATSLGTLVNNEQFF. Here the CDR3 DNA reads TGCGCCACCAGCTTGGGGACTCTAGTCAACAATGAGCAGTTCTTC.

The chain employs TRBV18 and TRBJ2-1, with TRBD1 matching over 8 bases. This CDR3 is built from 16 residues. Germline V CDR1 and CDR2: KGHSH, LQKENI. Trimming at V came to 4 bases and at J to 2 bases, leaving 7 bases not matched to a gene. The CDR3 loop reads CASSHPTGAPYNEQFF. The CDR3 coding sequence is TGTGCCAGCTCACATCCGACAGGGGCCCCCTACAATGAGCAGTTCTTC.

The CDR3 region is CASSEAGKPYF. DNA for the CDR3: TGTGCCAGCAGTGAGGCCGGGAAGCCGTACTTC. V and J are TRBV6-5 and TRBJ2-5, with D perhaps matching TRBD2 (5 bases). The ends were cut back, 5 bases at V and 13 bases at J, with 14 bases in the middle. The CDR3 extends over 11 amino acids. Looked up from germline, CDR1 is MNHEY and CDR2 is SVGAGI.

The V call is TRBV29-1, the J call TRBJ2-7, with 9 bases fitting TRBD1. This CDR3 has 11 amino acids. From germline, CDR1 is SQVTM and CDR2 ANQGSEA. In DNA form, the CDR3 reads TGCAGTACCGGGACAGGGTTAGAGCAGTACTTC. Translating gives CSTGTGLEQYF.

The chain has TRBV27 and TRBJ1-1; TRBD1 is a possible D gene (5 bases). Per the germline V gene, CDR1 is MNHEY and CDR2 is SMNVEV (reference sequence). The CDR3 is 13 residues long. V was trimmed by 8 bases and J by 5 bases, leaving 15 bases between them. The CDR3, as DNA: TGTGCCAGCGGGAGGGGCAGAGGGACTGAAGCTTTCTTT. Translation: CASGRGRGTEAFF.

The rearrangement uses TRBV9 and TRBJ2-1; 11 nucleotides line up with TRBD2. Germline V gene data show CDR1 as SGDLS and CDR2 as YYNGEE. V shed 4 bases and J 8 bases; nucleotides not matched to a gene: 20. The CDR3 spans 19 residues. The CDR3 loop reads CASSHPTSRTSGSIYEQFF. The DNA for the CDR3 is TGTGCCAGCAGCCACCCAACGTCCCGAACTAGCGGGAGTATCTATGAGCAGTTCTTC.

Here the CDR3 reads CASIIRGSQPQHF. CDR3 nucleotides: TGTGCCAGCATCATAAGGGGGAGTCAGCCCCAGCATTTT. This sequence joins TRBV2 and TRBJ1-5; weak D call: TRBD1 (6 bases). The germline gives CDR1 SNHLY, CDR2 FYNNEI. Trimming stripped 7 bases from V and 6 bases from J, with 13 bases between. The CDR3 contains 13 residues.

The chain recombines TRBV4-1 with TRBJ2-1, with TRBD2 matching 7 bases. V was pared by 0 bases and J by 2 bases, with 4 bases of the junction left unmatched. Germline CDR1 is MGHRA and CDR2 is YSYEKL. The CDR3 is 16 amino acids. The chain's CDR3 is CASSQDSGLTYNEQFF. Here the CDR3 DNA reads TGCGCCAGCAGCCAAGATAGCGGGTTAACCTACAATGAGCAGTTCTTC.

The chain is built from TRBV10-2 and TRBJ2-3; possibly TRBD2 for D (5 bases). Germline V gene sequence: CDR1 WSHSY, CDR2 SAAADI. Between the trimmed V and J ends, which lost 6 bases and 6 bases, there was a span of 7 bases. CDR3 length equals 11 residues. CDR3 sequence: CASRVADTQYF. CDR3 coding DNA: TGCGCCAGCAGAGTAGCGGATACGCAGTATTTT.

This clone was seen only a few times. The chain joins TRBV7-3 to TRBJ2-1; possible D gene TRBD2, 6 bases. This CDR3 has 13 amino acids. V shed 1 base and J shed 6 bases, with 7 bases lying between them. In germline, CDR1 is SGHTA, CDR2 FQGTGA. CDR3 protein: CASSLMEGNEQFF. CDR3 coding DNA: TGTGCCAGCAGCTTAATGGAGGGCAATGAGCAGTTCTTC. Looking up the rest from reference TRBV7-3 and TRBJ2-1 gives the full variable domain: GAGVSQTPSNKVTEKGKYVELRCDPISGHTALYWYRQSLGQGPEFLIYFQGTGAADDSGLPNDRFFAVRPEGSVSTLKIQRTERGDSAVYLCASSLMEGNEQFFGPGTRLTVL.

This clone was counted a few times. V and J are TRBV10-3 and TRBJ2-1, with D unclear. In germline, CDR1 is ENHRY, CDR2 SYGVKD. The V end lost 4 bases, the J end lost 10 bases, and 8 bases lay between the germline ends. CDR3 length: 11 amino acids. For the CDR3, the DNA is TGTGCCATCAGTGTCGGATGGGAGCAGTTCTTC. It specifies CAISVGWEQFF.

The chain carries TRBV6-5 and TRBJ1-2; D is uncertain. The V end lost 2 bases, the J end lost 7 bases, and 14 bases lay between the germline ends. The germline gives CDR1 MNHEY, CDR2 SVGAGI. The CDR3 contains 14 residues. The CDR3 DNA is TGTGCCAGCAGTTACCTACCCCCCATGGGTGGCTACACCTTC. It is translated as CASSYLPPMGGYTF.

This clone has more than one count but fewer than ten. The same CDR3 arises from other DNA sequences in this sample as well. The J gene is TRBJ1-4, the V gene TRBV28; D may be TRBD1 (6 bases). The germline gives CDR1 MDHEN, CDR2 SYDVKM. CDR3 length: 14 residues. The V end lost 3 bases, the J end lost 6 bases, and 11 bases lay between the germline ends. CDR3 DNA: TGTGCCAGCAGTTTGCGGGGGCCCCATGAAAAACTGTTTTTT. Protein sequence: CASSLRGPHEKLFF.